The next 4 T cell receptor beta chains were all read from a single sample in a study of identifying expanded T cells in peripheral blood. Assay: immunoSEQ multiplex PCR; the TCRdb copy retains only in-frame clones and omits some. The sample yields 95,000 to 100,000 clones, around nine tenths seen once. Specimen: blood. The receptor source for this set is a person aged 18 to 75 in good health.

The chain combines TRBV10-3 with TRBJ2-3, with TRBD2 as a possible D gene (5 bases). Germline CDR1 reads ENHRY; CDR2 reads SYGVKD. Trimming removed 2 bases at V and 9 bases at J, with 6 bases between. CDR3 length: 11 amino acids. For the CDR3, the DNA is TGTGCCATCAGTGAGGGAGGAACGCAGTATTTT. Its protein is CAISEGGTQYF.

The V gene is TRBV27, the J gene TRBJ1-4, with a tentative D call TRBD1 (6 bases). Trimming left V 6 bases short and J 7 bases short, with 18 bases between. Germline assignment: CDR1 MNHEY and CDR2 SMNVEV (reference sequence). The CDR3 has 15 amino acids. CDR3 in amino acids: CASSQNRDSVEKLFF. The CDR3 DNA reads TGTGCCAGCAGCCAAAACAGGGATTCGGTTGAAAAACTGTTTTTT.

This clone showed up just once. The V gene is TRBV6-1, the J gene TRBJ2-2, with unresolved D. CDR3 length equals 13 residues. Trimming left V 4 bases short and J 6 bases short, with 9 bases between. Germline lookup yields CDR1 MNHNS and CDR2 SASEGT. The CDR3 DNA sequence: TGTGCCAGCAGTGGGAGCGAAGCCGGGGAGCTGTTTTTT. This gives the protein CASSGSEAGELFF.

The chain joins TRBV5-8 to TRBJ1-1, with TRBD1 matching 8 bases. Germline CDR1 reads SGHTS; CDR2 reads YDEGEE. Unmatched junction bases numbered 4, after V lost 0 bases and J lost 0 bases. This CDR3 has 16 amino acids. DNA of the CDR3: TGTGCCAGCAGCTTGGTGTCAGGGGGCTTGAACACTGAAGCTTTCTTT. This codes for CASSLVSGGLNTEAFF.